What follows are 11 T cell receptor beta chains derived from one specimen sequenced in a study of T cell repertoires in cytomegalovirus infection. TCRdb ran MiXCR on the reads and lists one entry per CDR3 protein. Of roughly 230,000 distinct CDR3 sequences listed, under 25% are singletons. The material sequenced was CD8+ T cells from PBMCs. The receptors here all came from a human donor in good health (CMV status not recorded). Some clones in this sample may be carry-over from other donors' samples.

The chain joins TRBV7-3 to TRBJ2-7; TRBD2 matches 7 bases. Germline lookup yields CDR1 SGHTA and CDR2 FQGTGA. CDR3 length: 13 residues. The ends lost 4 bases at V and 3 bases at J; junction bases unmatched: 3. The CDR3 sequence: CASSSWGGYEQYF. In DNA, the CDR3 is TGTGCCAGCAGCTCATGGGGGGGCTACGAGCAGTACTTC.

This clonotype was counted between two and nine times. This chain connects TRBV7-6 to TRBJ2-1; D is possibly TRBD2 (6 bases). Trimming took 7 bases from V and 9 from J, leaving 19 bases between them. The CDR3 is 14 amino acids. Germline lookup yields CDR1 SGHVS and CDR2 FNYEAQ. This CDR3 is CASISIPGDSEQFF. CDR3 sequence (DNA): TGTGCCAGCATCTCAATTCCGGGGGATAGTGAGCAGTTCTTC.

V usage is TRBV2 and J usage is TRBJ2-7; 9 bases fit TRBD1. This CDR3 contains 15 residues. V shed 6 bases, J shed 2 bases, and the junction held 8 bases outside the gene matches. Germline values: CDR1 SNHLY, CDR2 FYNNEI. CDR3 region: CASSLGTGRAYEQYF. CDR3 DNA: TGTGCCAGCAGCCTCGGGACAGGGAGAGCCTACGAGCAGTACTTC. The variable domain in full, with the rest retrieved from reference TRBV2 and TRBJ2-7, is EPEVTQTPSHQVTQMGQEVILRCVPISNHLYFYWYRQILGQKVEFLVSFYNNEISEKSEIFDDQFSVERPDGSNFTLKIRSTKLEDSAMYFCASSLGTGRAYEQYFGPGTRLTVT.

The chain links TRBV12-3 or TRBV12-4 to TRBJ1-2, with no clear D. CDR3 length: 11 amino acids. V was shortened by 6 bases and J by 8 bases, with 10 bases between the two germline ends. CDR3 DNA sequence: TGTGCCAGCAGATGGACGGGAGGCTACACCTTC. This translates into CASRWTGGYTF.

This clonotype was picked up a small number of times. The chain recombines TRBV28 with TRBJ2-1; D may correspond to TRBD1 or TRBD2 (7 bases each). This CDR3 comprises 14 residues. V was cut by 8 bases and J by 0 bases, with 11 bases left in between. The V gene's germline CDR1 is MDHEN and CDR2 SYDVKM. The CDR3 sequence: CASGGDSSYNEQFF. The CDR3 nucleotides read TGTGCCAGCGGGGGGGACAGCTCCTACAATGAGCAGTTCTTC.

This chain links TRBV14 with TRBJ2-7; 8 nucleotides line up with TRBD1. This CDR3 contains 15 residues. Looked up from germline, CDR1 is SGHDN and CDR2 is FVKESK. With V trimmed by 0 bases and J by 4 bases, 5 bases remained unmatched. The CDR3 DNA is TGTGCCAGCAGCCAAGAGCAGGGGGCAGGTTACGAGCAGTACTTC. Protein product: CASSQEQGAGYEQYF.

Ten or more counts support this clonotype. The CDR3 nucleotides are TGTGCCAGCAGTTTATTGGAGGGGTCACCGAACACTGAAGCTTTCTTT. Residues: CASSLLEGSPNTEAFF. This sequence joins TRBV28 and TRBJ1-1; maybe TRBD1 (5 bases). V was trimmed by 1 base and J by 1 base, leaving 13 bases between them. This CDR3 is 16 amino acids long. Germline V gene data show CDR1 as MDHEN and CDR2 as SYDVKM.

V and J are TRBV7-3 and TRBJ2-2; weak D call: TRBD2 (6 bases). CDR1 and CDR2 from the germline V gene are SGHTA and FQGTGA. The CDR3 covers 16 residues. Trimming stripped 2 bases from V and 2 bases from J, with 12 bases between. DNA for the CDR3: TGTGCCAGCAGCTTATTCGGGACTGAAAACACCGGGGAGCTGTTTTTT. Its translation: CASSLFGTENTGELFF.

This clonotype has more than one count but fewer than ten. The chain carries TRBV12-3 or TRBV12-4 and TRBJ1-2; perhaps TRBD1 as D (5 bases). The CDR3 is 13 amino acids. The V end lost 0 bases, the J end lost 4 bases, and 6 bases lay between the germline ends. The CDR3 DNA follows: TGTGCCAGCAGTTTAGCGCAGGGCTATGGCTACACCTTC. Its translation is CASSLAQGYGYTF.

This clonotype was detected only a few times. The rearrangement links TRBV2 to TRBJ2-7, with D possibly TRBD2 on 5 matching bases. The CDR3 has 14 amino acids. Trimming took 3 bases from V and 0 from J, leaving 9 bases between them. Germline loops: CDR1 SNHLY, CDR2 FYNNEI. The CDR3 protein is CASSDGGSSYEQYF. CDR3 nucleotide sequence: TGTGCCAGCAGTGACGGAGGAAGCTCCTACGAGCAGTACTTC.

The chain is built from TRBV27 and TRBJ2-7; D might be TRBD1 or TRBD2, each matching 5 bases. Trimming shortened V by 5 bases and J by 2 bases, and 10 bases separated the two germline ends. The CDR3 runs to 13 residues. Germline V gives CDR1 MNHEY, CDR2 SMNVEV (reference sequence). The CDR3 sequence is CASSAGTTYEQYF. DNA for the CDR3: TGTGCCAGCAGTGCCGGGACGACCTACGAGCAGTACTTC.